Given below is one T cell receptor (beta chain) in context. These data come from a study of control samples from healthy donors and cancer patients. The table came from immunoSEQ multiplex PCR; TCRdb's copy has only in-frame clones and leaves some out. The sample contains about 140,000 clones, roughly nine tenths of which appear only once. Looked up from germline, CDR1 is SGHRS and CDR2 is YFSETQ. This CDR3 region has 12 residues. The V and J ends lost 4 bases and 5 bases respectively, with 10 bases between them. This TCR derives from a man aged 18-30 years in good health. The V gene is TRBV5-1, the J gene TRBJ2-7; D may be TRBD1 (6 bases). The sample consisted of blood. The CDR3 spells CASSKAGDEQYF. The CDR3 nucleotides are TGCGCCAGCAGCAAAGCAGGGGACGAGCAGTACTTC.